A selection of T cell receptor beta chains follows, all from one sample in a study of patients and donors after allogeneic stem cell transplantation. TCRdb independently ran MiXCR on the RT-PCR reads; one entry per CDR3 protein. The table has some 87,000 distinct CDR3 sequences, 40% to 60% seen once. The sample taken for sequencing was blood, either unsorted or a sorted T cell fraction (not recorded which). These receptor sequences come from a human donor who was either an allogeneic HSCT recipient or a stem cell or donor lymphocyte infusion donor (not recorded which). It is not recorded whose cells these are; they may come from a transplant donor. Each CDR3 is given with its conserved first and last residue. Fields, in order: CDR3 DNA, CDR3 protein, V gene, J gene, D gene, clone size. The D gene is left open where the match is weak. Clone size, where shown, is once, few, many, or a class for clones that have expanded.

CDR3 DNA: TGTGCCAGCAGTTTCGTCCCCGGGGGACAGAAAGTCAATCAGCCCCAGCATTTT
CDR3 protein: CASSFVPGGQKVNQPQHF
V gene: TRBV27
J gene: TRBJ1-5
D gene: TRBD1
clone size: few

CDR3 DNA: TGTGCCAGCAGTTCGCTTTCGGGGGGAAATCAGCCCCAGCATTTT
CDR3 protein: CASSSLSGGNQPQHF
V gene: TRBV6-5
J gene: TRBJ1-5
D gene: .
clone size: .

CDR3 DNA: TGTGCCAGCAGTTTAGGGGGCATGGCTGAAGCTTTCTTT
CDR3 protein: CASSLGGMAEAFF
V gene: TRBV28
J gene: TRBJ1-1
D gene: .
clone size: .

CDR3 DNA: TGTGCCAGCAGTTCGGACAGGGTGGGATACGAGCAGTACTTC
CDR3 protein: CASSSDRVGYEQYF
V gene: TRBV12-3/TRBV12-4
J gene: TRBJ2-7
D gene: TRBD1
clone size: .

CDR3 DNA: TGTGCCAGCACCTGGCTGATCTCGACAGGGGCAGCTTATAGCAATCAGCCCCAGCATTTT
CDR3 protein: CASTWLISTGAAYSNQPQHF
V gene: TRBV12-3/TRBV12-4
J gene: TRBJ1-5
D gene: TRBD1
clone size: .

CDR3 DNA: TGCAGCGTTGGATTGGCGGGGAGACCTAACACTGAAGCTTTCTTT
CDR3 protein: CSVGLAGRPNTEAFF
V gene: TRBV29-1
J gene: TRBJ1-1
D gene: .
clone size: .

CDR3 DNA: TGTGCCAGCAGTTTACCGGGACAGGGGAAACTCGGGAACACTGAAGCTTTCTTT
CDR3 protein: CASSLPGQGKLGNTEAFF
V gene: TRBV28
J gene: TRBJ1-1
D gene: TRBD1
clone size: .

CDR3 DNA: TGCGCCAGCAGCTTAGATCGGACTCGTAACTGGCCCACTGAAGCTTTCTTT
CDR3 protein: CASSLDRTRNWPTEAFF
V gene: TRBV5-1
J gene: TRBJ1-1
D gene: .
clone size: few

CDR3 DNA: TGTGCCAGCAGTTTAGGCGGACCGAACAATCAGCCCCAGCATTTT
CDR3 protein: CASSLGGPNNQPQHF
V gene: TRBV12-3/TRBV12-4
J gene: TRBJ1-5
D gene: .
clone size: few

CDR3 DNA: TGTGCCAGCAGTTTCGGGACAGTATTTCGGTATGGCTACACCTTC
CDR3 protein: CASSFGTVFRYGYTF
V gene: TRBV12-3/TRBV12-4
J gene: TRBJ1-2
D gene: TRBD1
clone size: few

CDR3 DNA: TGTGCCAGCAGTTCCTACCGACAGGGTGACTATGGCTACACCTTC
CDR3 protein: CASSSYRQGDYGYTF
V gene: TRBV12-3/TRBV12-4
J gene: TRBJ1-2
D gene: TRBD1
clone size: .

CDR3 DNA: TGTGCCAGCGGCCCGAGGACTAGCGGTTACAATGAGCAGTTCTTC
CDR3 protein: CASGPRTSGYNEQFF
V gene: TRBV6-2/TRBV6-3
J gene: TRBJ2-1
D gene: TRBD2
clone size: once

CDR3 DNA: TGCGCCAGCAGCCCGGGGACAGGGGGATATGGCTACACCTTC
CDR3 protein: CASSPGTGGYGYTF
V gene: TRBV4-3
J gene: TRBJ1-2
D gene: TRBD1
clone size: .

CDR3 DNA: TGTGCCAGCAGTTCCCGACTCGTAATGGGCTATGGCTACACCTTC
CDR3 protein: CASSSRLVMGYGYTF
V gene: TRBV7-9
J gene: TRBJ1-2
D gene: .
clone size: .

CDR3 DNA: TGTGCCAGCAGTCTAGGGGCGGGAGGCGAAGATACGCAGTATTTT
CDR3 protein: CASSLGAGGEDTQYF
V gene: TRBV12-3/TRBV12-4
J gene: TRBJ2-3
D gene: TRBD2
clone size: .

CDR3 DNA: TGCAGTGCTAGAGCGCCGGGACAGGGAAGGAATTCACCCCTCCACTTT
CDR3 protein: CSARAPGQGRNSPLHF
V gene: TRBV20-1
J gene: TRBJ1-6
D gene: TRBD1
clone size: .

CDR3 DNA: TGTGCCAGCAGTCATCCGACAGCATATAGCAATCAGCCCCAGCATTTT
CDR3 protein: CASSHPTAYSNQPQHF
V gene: TRBV25-1
J gene: TRBJ1-5
D gene: .
clone size: .

CDR3 DNA: TGTGCCAGCAGCCCCCCCGGGCAGGCCCACTCTGGAAACACCATATATTTT
CDR3 protein: CASSPPGQAHSGNTIYF
V gene: TRBV7-9
J gene: TRBJ1-3
D gene: .
clone size: few

CDR3 DNA: TGTGCCAGCAGCTTAGGGGGTACTCACGTAAACACTGAAGCTTTCTTT
CDR3 protein: CASSLGGTHVNTEAFF
V gene: TRBV7-6
J gene: TRBJ1-1
D gene: .
clone size: few

CDR3 DNA: TGTGCCAGCAGTCGTATCGCCGGGACTAGCGGGAGGGCCCGGGACGAGCAGTACTTC
CDR3 protein: CASSRIAGTSGRARDEQYF
V gene: TRBV12-3/TRBV12-4
J gene: TRBJ2-7
D gene: TRBD2
clone size: .

CDR3 DNA: TGCAGTGCTAGGGTAAGGGACGGTAGGAGCACTGAAGCTTTCTTT
CDR3 protein: CSARVRDGRSTEAFF
V gene: TRBV20-1
J gene: TRBJ1-1
D gene: .
clone size: few

CDR3 DNA: TGTGCCAGCAGTGAGCAGGACACTGAAGCTTTCTTT
CDR3 protein: CASSEQDTEAFF
V gene: TRBV25-1
J gene: TRBJ1-1
D gene: .
clone size: .

CDR3 DNA: TGTGCCAGCTCATCATCGGCACAGGGGTGGCCCCAGCATTTT
CDR3 protein: CASSSSAQGWPQHF
V gene: TRBV18
J gene: TRBJ1-5
D gene: TRBD1
clone size: .

CDR3 DNA: TGCGCCAGCAGTCGGACCTACGAGCAGTACTTC
CDR3 protein: CASSRTYEQYF
V gene: TRBV5-1
J gene: TRBJ2-7
D gene: .
clone size: .

CDR3 DNA: TGTGCCAGCAGTGAATTCGGGGGCGGCTACACCTTC
CDR3 protein: CASSEFGGGYTF
V gene: TRBV2
J gene: TRBJ1-2
D gene: .
clone size: .

CDR3 DNA: TGTGCCAGCAGTTTGACAGGGAGAGATTCACCCCTCCACTTT
CDR3 protein: CASSLTGRDSPLHF
V gene: TRBV28
J gene: TRBJ1-6
D gene: TRBD1
clone size: .

CDR3 DNA: TGTGCCAGCAGCTACGCCACAAACAATCAGCCCCAGCATTTT
CDR3 protein: CASSYATNNQPQHF
V gene: TRBV7-8
J gene: TRBJ1-5
D gene: .
clone size: few

CDR3 DNA: TGCAGCGCAGGGACTAGCGAACACTCCTCCTACGAGCAGTACTTC
CDR3 protein: CSAGTSEHSSYEQYF
V gene: TRBV29-1
J gene: TRBJ2-7
D gene: TRBD2
clone size: once

CDR3 DNA: TGTGCCAGCAGTTTAGTGTGGGATAGCACCGGGGAGCTGTTTTTT
CDR3 protein: CASSLVWDSTGELFF
V gene: TRBV12-3/TRBV12-4
J gene: TRBJ2-2
D gene: .
clone size: few

CDR3 DNA: TGCAGCGGGACTAGCGACTACAATGAGCAGTTCTTC
CDR3 protein: CSGTSDYNEQFF
V gene: TRBV20-1
J gene: TRBJ2-1
D gene: TRBD2
clone size: .

CDR3 DNA: TGTGCCAGCATCCTGGGAGGTGGAAACACCATATATTTT
CDR3 protein: CASILGGGNTIYF
V gene: TRBV12-3/TRBV12-4
J gene: TRBJ1-3
D gene: .
clone size: .

CDR3 DNA: TGTGCCAGCAGCGCGCCCAATCAGCCCCAGCATTTT
CDR3 protein: CASSAPNQPQHF
V gene: TRBV6-5
J gene: TRBJ1-5
D gene: .
clone size: .

CDR3 DNA: TGTGCCAGCAACCCTGGGAAGGGGGCGAACTATGGCTACACCTTC
CDR3 protein: CASNPGKGANYGYTF
V gene: TRBV7-9
J gene: TRBJ1-2
D gene: TRBD1
clone size: .

CDR3 DNA: TGTGCCAGCAGTTTAGCTCCAGGGGGGAACACTGAAGCTTTCTTT
CDR3 protein: CASSLAPGGNTEAFF
V gene: TRBV12-3/TRBV12-4
J gene: TRBJ1-1
D gene: TRBD1
clone size: .

CDR3 DNA: TGTGCCTGGAGTGTACCGGGGAGAAACACTGAAGCTTTCTTT
CDR3 protein: CAWSVPGRNTEAFF
V gene: TRBV30
J gene: TRBJ1-1
D gene: .
clone size: few